Following are 9 T cell receptor beta chains from one sample sequenced in a study of cytomegalovirus exposure and HLA in healthy donors. The primer mix had 60 Vbeta and 13 Jbeta primers. TCRdb keeps only in-frame clones here, not all; method: immunoSEQ multiplex PCR. Counted here are some 100,000 clones, around 84% occurring once; the ten biggest clones make up 0.9% to 1.5%. Sequencing was performed on PBMCs. The receptors come from a woman between 18 and 29 years old in good health and CMV-seronegative.

V is TRBV23-1 and J is TRBJ2-1; 10 bases are a match to TRBD1. TRBV23-1 is an open reading frame whose function is uncertain. V lost 7 bases to trimming and J lost 0 bases; unmatched junction nucleotides: 21. The CDR3 extends over 21 amino acids. Written as DNA, the CDR3 is TGCGCCAGCAACTCACATTCGCCGGGACAGGGGCCGTTGAGCTCCTACAATGAGCAGTTCTTC. Protein product: CASNSHSPGQGPLSSYNEQFF.

CDR3 in amino acids: CASSQGEAYNEQFF. The CDR3 coding sequence is TGTGCCAGCAGCCAAGGGGAGGCCTACAATGAGCAGTTCTTC. The chain carries TRBV27 and TRBJ2-1, with D possibly TRBD2 on 6 matching bases. Germline assignment: CDR1 MNHEY and CDR2 SMNVEV (reference sequence). The CDR3 loop spans 14 amino acids. The ends were cut back, 6 bases at V and 2 bases at J, with 11 bases in the middle.

V gene TRBV12-5 combines with J gene TRBJ2-3; possibly TRBD1 for D (6 bases). V was trimmed by 7 bases and J by 4 bases, leaving 15 bases between them. The CDR3 runs 14 residues. Germline CDR1 LGHNT, CDR2 FRNRAP. CDR3 DNA sequence: TGTGCTAGTGCCGAGCAGGGGTTAGCAGATACGCAGTATTTT. This codes for CASAEQGLADTQYF.

The genes are TRBV7-9 and TRBJ2-7; D not resolved. Germline lookup yields CDR1 SEHNR and CDR2 FQNEAQ (reference sequence). The length of the CDR3 is 14 residues. With 1 base removed from V and 3 bases from J, the gap between germline ends came to 10 bases. In nucleotides, the CDR3 is TGTGCCAGCAGCTTAGGACTGGTGAACTACGAGCAGTACTTC. It encodes CASSLGLVNYEQYF.

This clone was seen more than once but under ten times. This chain's CDR3 is CAISSRVATEAFF. CDR3 in DNA: TGTGCCATCAGCTCCAGGGTAGCCACTGAAGCTTTCTTT. The chain links TRBV10-3 to TRBJ1-1; a possible D gene is TRBD1 (5 bases). The CDR3 extends over 13 amino acids. V was pared by 6 bases and J by 4 bases, with 12 bases between. CDR1 is ENHRY and CDR2 is SYGVKD in the germline V gene.

The chain combines TRBV6-1 with TRBJ1-4; D is ambiguous. This CDR3 is built from 16 residues. Trimming stripped 0 bases from V and 0 bases from J, with 8 bases between. Germline V gene lookup returns CDR1 MNHNS and CDR2 SASEGT. Here the CDR3 DNA reads TGTGCCAGCAGTGAAGCCTATTCTGCAACTAATGAAAAACTGTTTTTT. Translating gives CASSEAYSATNEKLFF.

The gene calls are TRBV5-5 and TRBJ2-7; 10 nucleotides agree with TRBD1. The CDR3 is 16 amino acids. The germline V gene has CDR1 SGHKS and CDR2 YYEKEE (reference sequence). The V and J ends lost 3 bases and 2 bases, in that order; junction bases with no gene match: 8. CDR3 sequence reads: CASSSTGTGATYEQYF. The CDR3, as DNA: TGTGCCAGCAGCTCTACCGGGACAGGGGCCACCTACGAGCAGTACTTC.

This clone has a handful of counts. The rearrangement joins TRBV19 to TRBJ2-1; 7 nucleotides match TRBD1. Germline CDR1 is LNHDA and CDR2 is SQIVND (reference sequence). After removal of 0 bases from V and 5 bases from J, the junction contained 4 bases not matched to a gene. The CDR3 loop spans 15 amino acids. CDR3 amino acids: CASSIEDRSHNEQFF. In nucleotides, the CDR3 is TGTGCCAGTAGTATAGAGGACAGGTCCCACAATGAGCAGTTCTTC.

This rearrangement joins TRBV28 to TRBJ2-5; tentatively, D is TRBD1 (6 bases). CDR3 length equals 13 residues. Between the trimmed V and J ends, which lost 2 bases and 5 bases, there was a span of 9 bases. From germline, CDR1 is MDHEN and CDR2 SYDVKM. For the CDR3, the DNA is TGTGCCAGCAGTTTACAGGGGCCGGAGACCCAGTACTTC. It is translated as CASSLQGPETQYF.